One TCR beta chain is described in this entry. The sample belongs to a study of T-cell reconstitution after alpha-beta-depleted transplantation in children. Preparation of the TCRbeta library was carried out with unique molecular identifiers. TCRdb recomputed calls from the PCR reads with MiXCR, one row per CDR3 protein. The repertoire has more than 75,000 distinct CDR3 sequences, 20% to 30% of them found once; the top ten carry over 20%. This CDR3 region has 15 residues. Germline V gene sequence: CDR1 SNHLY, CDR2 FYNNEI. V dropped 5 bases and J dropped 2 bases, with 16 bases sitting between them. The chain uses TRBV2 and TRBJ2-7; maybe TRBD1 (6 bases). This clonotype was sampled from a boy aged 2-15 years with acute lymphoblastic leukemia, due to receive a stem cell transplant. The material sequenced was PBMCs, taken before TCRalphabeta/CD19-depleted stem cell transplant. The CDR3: CASSPDQGLPYEQYF. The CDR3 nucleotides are TGTGCCAGCAGTCCAGACCAGGGGCTACCCTACGAGCAGTACTTC.